The 7 T cell receptor beta chains presented below share a single source sample, sequenced in a study of control samples from healthy donors and cancer patients. Data came from immunoSEQ multiplex PCR; TCRdb stores just in-frame clones and leaves some out. The sample has approximately 86,000 clones, approximately 86% seen once; the top ten hold about 21%. Source material: blood. The receptors were sampled from a man aged 30 to 45 in good health.

The V gene is TRBV4-1, the J gene TRBJ1-4, with 7 bases identical to TRBD1. Unmatched junction bases numbered 11, after V lost 0 bases and J lost 4 bases. This CDR3 has 18 amino acids. From germline, CDR1 is MGHRA and CDR2 YSYEKL. Written as DNA, the CDR3 is TGCGCCAGCAGCCAAGAGCGGGAGGGGGCGCCCCTTAATGAAAAACTGTTTTTT. Translated, it gives CASSQEREGAPLNEKLFF.

This clone was seen more than once but under ten times. The gene calls are TRBV25-1 and TRBJ1-1; D not certain. From germline, CDR1 is MGHDK and CDR2 SYGVNS. V dropped 5 bases and J dropped 1 base, with 8 bases sitting between them. The CDR3 runs to 13 residues. Here the CDR3 reads CASSRDGNTEAFF. The CDR3 DNA reads TGTGCCAGCAGTAGAGACGGGAACACTGAAGCTTTCTTT. The whole variable domain, filled in from reference TRBV25-1 and TRBJ1-1, reads EADIYQTPRYLVIGTGKKITLECSQTMGHDKMYWYQQDPGMELHLIHYSYGVNSTEKGDLSSESTVSRIRTEHFPLTLESARPSHTSQYLCASSRDGNTEAFFGQGTRLTVV.

V is TRBV18 and J is TRBJ2-3; 7 bases map to TRBD1. CDR1 is KGHSH and CDR2 is LQKENI in the germline V gene. Trimming at V came to 3 bases and at J to 2 bases, leaving 2 bases not matched to a gene. This CDR3 comprises 14 residues. The CDR3 here is CASSPTGITDTQYF. CDR3 in DNA: TGTGCCAGCTCACCGACAGGGATCACAGATACGCAGTATTTT.

The CDR3 reads CATSGHKGRGRGTDTQYF. Here the CDR3 DNA reads TGTGCCACCAGTGGTCATAAGGGCAGGGGGAGAGGCACAGATACGCAGTATTTT. The chain combines TRBV24-1 with TRBJ2-3; 7 bases fit TRBD1. Germline CDR1 is KGHDR and CDR2 is SFDVKD. V trimming: 5 bases; J trimming: 1 base; junction bases outside the gene matches: 14. CDR3 size: 18 residues.

This sequence joins TRBV11-2 and TRBJ1-1, with D possibly TRBD1 on 5 matching bases. This CDR3 is 11 amino acids long. CDR1 and CDR2 from the germline V gene are SGHAT and FQNNGV. Trimming shortened V by 5 bases and J by 10 bases, and 11 bases separated the two germline ends. The CDR3 DNA follows: TGTGCCAGCAGCATTGTGGGGCTAGCTTTCTTT. Translating it yields CASSIVGLAFF.

V gene TRBV2 combines with J gene TRBJ1-3; D is unresolved. The CDR3 contains 12 residues. The germline V and J ends were trimmed by 7 bases and 5 bases, with 9 bases remaining between them. Per the germline V gene, CDR1 is SNHLY and CDR2 is FYNNEI. For the CDR3, the DNA is TGTGCCAGCAATGTAGGGAGAAACACCATATATTTT. Translating gives CASNVGRNTIYF.

The rearrangement joins TRBV5-8 to TRBJ2-4; maybe TRBD1 (5 bases). From germline, CDR1 is SGHTS and CDR2 YDEGEE. The CDR3 spans 12 residues. V was trimmed by 4 bases and J by 5 bases, leaving 7 bases between them. The CDR3 here is CASSRRENIQYF. The CDR3 DNA sequence: TGTGCCAGCAGCCGCAGGGAAAACATTCAGTACTTC.